These 30 T cell receptor beta chains came from one sample sequenced in a study of tumor-infiltrating lymphocytes in primary liver carcinoma. The input was about 490 ng total RNA; TCR beta cDNA was made from it with a constant-region primer. ARM-PCR, slightly modified, supplied the TCR beta libraries through three nested multiplex PCR rounds. Both of the initial two PCR rounds ran for around 10 cycles and employed TRBV1-TRBV30 forward primers alongside a C-beta reverse primer. MiXCR was run by TCRdb on the multiplex PCR reads, yielding one entry per CDR3 protein. The repertoire holds almost 200,000 distinct CDR3 sequences, with approximately 65% as singletons. Out of unsorted whole blood came the blood RNA, and germline DNA was extracted as well. The sample taken for sequencing was peripheral blood. These receptors were obtained from a woman aged 55-69 years with primary liver carcinoma and hepatitis B virus infection.

This clonotype has a count of ten or more. The chain carries TRBV12-3 or TRBV12-4 and TRBJ2-5, with 8 bases that match TRBD1. Trimming cost V 6 bases and J 0 bases; bases outside gene matches: 15. The CDR3 runs 18 residues. CDR3: CASSPGQGNLGYQETQYF. In nucleotides, the CDR3 is TGTGCCAGCAGCCCCGGACAGGGAAATTTGGGATACCAAGAGACCCAGTACTTC.

This clonotype turned up a few times. V and J are TRBV12-3 or TRBV12-4 and TRBJ2-3; tentatively, D is TRBD2 (5 bases). Deletions cut 8 bases from V and 1 base from J, with 13 bases between. This CDR3 spans 14 amino acids. The CDR3 here is CASSPAARTDTQYF. For the CDR3, the DNA is TGTGCCAGCTCCCCAGCGGCCCGCACAGATACGCAGTATTTT.

The chain joins TRBV11-1 to TRBJ2-5; D is unclear. This CDR3 is 11 amino acids long. V lost 8 bases and J lost 5, with 9 bases in between. Germline assignment: CDR1 SGHAT and CDR2 FQDESV (reference sequence). CDR3 residues: CASGSDETQYF. DNA for the CDR3: TGTGCCAGCGGCTCTGATGAGACCCAGTACTTC.

Remarks on this clonotype: A much larger clone differs by one base, so this may be a read error. The missing conserved phenylalanine or tryptophan at the end of this CDR3 makes a read error likely. This sequence joins TRBV4-2 and TRBJ2-5; the D gene is possibly TRBD2 (6 bases). There are 14 residues in the CDR3. V shed 1 base and J shed 7 bases, with 13 bases lying between them. Germline lookup yields CDR1 LGHNA and CDR2 YNFKEQ. The CDR3 sequence: CASSQGTTSWTQYL. CDR3 nucleotide sequence: TGTGCCAGCAGCCAAGGGACTACTTCTTGGACCCAGTACCTC.

In regard to this clonotype: This may be a read error, as it is one base from a much larger clone. V and J are TRBV30 and TRBJ2-7; 13 bases line up with TRBD2. Unmatched junction bases numbered 5, after V lost 5 bases and J lost 7 bases. Germline V lookup: CDR1 GTSNPN, CDR2 SVGIG (reference sequence). The CDR3 is 13 residues long. The CDR3 nucleotides read TGTGCCTGGGGTGGACTAGCGGGAGAAGAGCAGTACTTC. Translated: CAWGGLAGEEQYF.

This clonotype was seen ten or more times. The chain employs TRBV6-5 and TRBJ1-2, with D possibly TRBD1 on 6 matching bases. Trimming removed 2 bases from V and 4 bases from J, with 11 bases in between. This CDR3 contains 14 residues. Per germline, CDR1 MNHEY and CDR2 SVGAGI. The CDR3 coding sequence is TGTGCCAGCAGTTACCAAGTCAGGGGCTATGGCTACACCTTC. Its protein is CASSYQVRGYGYTF.

CDR3 DNA: TGTGCCAGCAGCTTAGCGTTCAGGGACGGACACACCTTC. Encoded protein: CASSLAFRDGHTF. The V and J genes are TRBV11-2 and TRBJ1-2, with D possibly being TRBD1 (5 bases). Trimming took off 1 base at V and 12 bases at J, with 15 bases between the two ends. Germline V gene data show CDR1 as SGHAT and CDR2 as FQNNGV. The CDR3 length is 13 residues.

This clonotype was picked up many times. The CDR3: CASSLSGGRAFF. DNA of the CDR3: TGTGCCAGCAGTTTATCGGGGGGCAGGGCTTTCTTT. V gene TRBV12-3 or TRBV12-4 combines with J gene TRBJ1-1; possible D gene TRBD1, 6 bases. This CDR3 is 12 amino acids long. Trimming cost V 2 bases and J 11 bases, with 12 bases left between them.

Regarding this clonotype: One end of the junction varies from germline; a read error may be responsible. V usage is TRBV29-1 and J usage is TRBJ2-7; 9 bases are a match to TRBD1. The CDR3 loop spans 14 amino acids. Germline CDR1 SQVTM, CDR2 ANQGSEA. The CDR3 sequence is CSVADDRGSYEQYF. The CDR3 DNA reads TGTAGCGTTGCCGATGACAGGGGGTCCTACGAGCAGTACTTC.

This clonotype is termed medium-sized. The CDR3 bases are TGTGCCAGCAGCTTGGGAGGGGAAGCTACCTACAATGAGCAGTTCTTC. Translating gives CASSLGGEATYNEQFF. This sequence joins TRBV11-2 and TRBJ2-1; 7 bases fit TRBD2. CDR1 is SGHAT, CDR2 FQNNGV, per germline. The CDR3 loop spans 16 amino acids. Unmatched junction bases numbered 7, after V lost 3 bases and J lost 2 bases. Variable domain in full (rest from reference TRBV11-2 and TRBJ2-1): EAGVAQSPRYKIIEKRQSVAFWCNPISGHATLYWYQQILGQGPKLLIQFQNNGVVDDSQLPKDRFSAERLKGVDSTLKIQPAKLEDSAVYLCASSLGGEATYNEQFFGPGTRLTVL.

Remarks on this clonotype: A much larger clone is a single base away; this may be a read error. The genes are TRBV7-8 and TRBJ2-5, with D perhaps TRBD1 or TRBD2 (5 bases each). Trimming cost V 6 bases and J 1 base, with 24 bases left between them. The CDR3 is 18 amino acids. CDR1 is SGHVS and CDR2 is FQNEAQ in the germline V gene. The CDR3 coding sequence is TGTGCCAGCAGTCTTATTCGGGGCCCAGTGACAGCCCAAGAGACCCAGTACTTC. This encodes CASSLIRGPVTAQETQYF.

This chain links TRBV11-2 with TRBJ2-3, with 7 nucleotides matching TRBD1. This CDR3 region has 14 residues. The V gene's germline CDR1 is SGHAT and CDR2 FQNNGV. The CDR3 DNA follows: TGTGTCGGCAGCCACCTAGGGACAGCTCTTCCGCAGTATTTT. Translating it yields CVGSHLGTALPQYF.

To note about this clonotype: The CDR3 ends on some other residue instead of the conserved phenylalanine or tryptophan, so this is likely a read error. The chain links TRBV6-4 to TRBJ2-1; 7 positions match TRBD2. The germline gives CDR1 MRHNA, CDR2 SNTAGT. The CDR3 spans 15 residues. Trimming took 3 bases from V and 1 from J; bases not matched to a gene: 3. CDR3 protein: CASSERETSYNEQFL. The DNA of the CDR3 is TGTGCCAGCAGTGAGCGGGAGACATCCTACAATGAGCAGTTCTTA.

Turning to this clonotype: A single base separates this from a much larger clone, so it may be a read error. The CDR3 is CASNQGVRDTEAFF. The CDR3 DNA reads as TGTGCCAGCAATCAAGGAGTAAGGGACACTGAAGCTTTCTTT. The chain combines TRBV14 with TRBJ1-1, with D unclear. Germline V gene sequence: CDR1 SGHDN, CDR2 FVKESK. CDR3 length: 14 amino acids. V was trimmed by 7 bases and J by 3 bases, leaving 15 bases between them.

As to this clonotype: At one end the junction does not follow the germline gene, possibly because of a read error. J is TRBJ2-5 and V is TRBV24-1; TRBD2 might be the D (5 bases). The CDR3 is 16 residues long. Per the germline V gene, CDR1 is KGHDR and CDR2 is SFDVKD. CDR3 sequence: CVTSDFGLSGFETQYF. As DNA, the CDR3 is TGTGTCACCAGTGATTTCGGACTCTCAGGCTTCGAGACCCAATACTTC.

The CDR3 DNA sequence: TGTGCCAGCATCTTGGGGCCCCCAGGGGAGCAGTACTTC. It translates to CASILGPPGEQYF. The chain couples TRBV7-9 to TRBJ2-7; D is possibly TRBD1 (5 bases). Looked up from germline, CDR1 is SEHNR and CDR2 is FQNEAQ (reference sequence). This CDR3 is built from 13 residues. The germline V and J ends were trimmed by 7 bases and 7 bases, with 17 bases remaining between them.

About this clonotype itself: One base away lies a much larger clone, so this may be a sequencing read error. This rearrangement joins TRBV29-1 to TRBJ2-1; TRBD1 agrees at 8 bases. Germline lookup yields CDR1 SQVTM and CDR2 ANQGSEA. The CDR3 runs 14 residues. The CDR3 DNA reads as TGCAGCGTTGACGCCAGGGGGCGGGTCAGGGAGCAGTTATTC. This sequence encodes CSVDARGRVREQLF.

In its sample, this clonotype was seen once. The germline gene is not matched at one end of the junction; a read error may be the cause. V and J are TRBV7-3 and TRBJ1-5, with 8 bases that match TRBD1. The CDR3 consists of 19 residues. CDR1 is SGHTA, CDR2 FQGTGA, per germline. The CDR3: CATSPRKRTGISSNQPQHF. The CDR3 nucleotides are TGTGCCACCAGCCCTAGGAAGCGGACAGGGATAAGTAGCAATCAGCCACAGCATTTT.

The chain recombines TRBV30 with TRBJ1-1, with D uncertain. The CDR3 contains 11 residues. Trimming removed 4 bases from V and 0 bases from J, with 3 bases in between. Germline V gene sequence: CDR1 GTSNPN, CDR2 SVGIG (reference sequence). Here the CDR3 DNA reads TGTGCCTGGATCTTGAACACTGAAGCTTTCTTT. This translates into CAWILNTEAFF.

Many counts were recorded for this clonotype. The V gene is TRBV6-5, the J gene TRBJ2-2, with 10 bases fitting TRBD1. The trim removed 7 bases at V and 3 bases at J, leaving 2 bases unmatched. This CDR3 region has 14 residues. The germline V gene encodes CDR1 MNHEY and CDR2 SVGAGI. The CDR3: CASMGQGYTGELFF. The CDR3 DNA sequence: TGTGCCAGCATGGGACAGGGGTACACCGGGGAGCTGTTTTTT.

The rearrangement joins TRBV11-3 to TRBJ2-3; D perhaps matches TRBD2 (5 bases). The CDR3 runs to 14 residues. Trimming left V 9 bases short and J 0 bases short, with 13 bases between. Germline V gene lookup returns CDR1 SGHNT and CDR2 YENEEA. CDR3: CASGFRTSTDTQYF. DNA of the CDR3: TGTGCCAGTGGCTTTCGGACTAGCACAGATACGCAGTATTTT.

Notes on this clonotype: A much larger clonotype is one base distant, so this may be a read error. The chain carries TRBV6-1 and TRBJ2-3, with D hard to call. There are 15 residues in the CDR3. CDR1 and CDR2 from the germline V gene are MNHNS and SASEGT. Trimming removed 2 bases from V and 0 bases from J, with 9 bases in between. The DNA for the CDR3 is TGTGCCAGCAGTGAATCAGCGCTTAGCACAGATACGCAGTATTTT. Its translation: CASSESALSTDTQYF.

In the case of this clonotype: With a much larger clone just one base away, this may be a read error. The genes are TRBV6-5 and TRBJ1-1; no firm D call. Germline CDR1 and CDR2: MNHEY and SVGAGI. The CDR3 is 14 residues long. Here the CDR3 DNA reads TGTGCCAGCAGTTACGGTACCCGAACAACTGGAGCTTTCTTT. Its protein product is CASSYGTRTTGAFF.

This clonotype was picked up one time. The junction departs from the called germline gene at one end, perhaps through a read error. The chain links TRBV7-8 to TRBJ1-5; 7 bases fit TRBD1. The CDR3 has 15 amino acids. Germline V CDR1 and CDR2: SGHVS, FQNEAQ. CDR3 protein: CASSPTGVSGQTQHF. CDR3 bases: TGTGCCAGCAGCCCCACAGGGGTAAGCGGTCAGACCCAGCATTTT.

Turning to this clonotype: A much larger clone lies one base from this, so it may be a read error. V usage is TRBV6-5 and J usage is TRBJ2-3; 7 bases fit TRBD2. CDR1 and CDR2 from the germline V gene are MNHEY and SVGAGI. This CDR3 spans 15 amino acids. This CDR3 reads CASSYRAGRGDAQYF. In DNA, the CDR3 is TGTGCCAGCAGTTATCGAGCGGGACGGGGAGATGCGCAGTATTTT.

The genes are TRBV6-5 and TRBJ1-1; 10 nucleotides line up with TRBD1. Germline V gene data show CDR1 as MNHEY and CDR2 as SVGAGI. J lost 3 bases, V lost 6 bases, and 7 bases had no gene match. This CDR3 contains 15 residues. CDR3 nucleotides: TGTGCCAGCAGCTACGGGACAGGGGCGGACACTGAAGCTTTCTTT. Translated, it gives CASSYGTGADTEAFF.

Note on this clonotype: A single base separates this from a much larger clone, so it may be a read error. The chain employs TRBV6-5 and TRBJ1-2; D is possibly TRBD1 (5 bases). This CDR3 comprises 13 residues. Germline V gene data show CDR1 as MNHEY and CDR2 as SVGAGI. V lost 5 bases to trimming and J lost 8 bases, with 15 bases between them. The CDR3 bases are TGTGCCAGCAGTATCGGAGCAGGGAGGGGCTACACCTTC. This translates into CASSIGAGRGYTF.

With regard to this clonotype: This could be a read error, since a much larger clone is one nucleotide away. The V gene is TRBV6-1, the J gene TRBJ2-7; D is uncertain. CDR3 length: 13 amino acids. In germline, CDR1 is MNHNS, CDR2 SASEGT. The CDR3 reads CTSSEVGPYEQYF. The DNA for the CDR3 is TGTACCAGCAGTGAAGTAGGGCCTTACGAGCAGTACTTC.

Comments on this clonotype: The CDR3 does not close with the conserved phenylalanine or tryptophan, likely indicating a read error. The genes are TRBV11-2 and TRBJ2-7; D is unresolved. Germline V gene lookup returns CDR1 SGHAT and CDR2 FQNNGV. The CDR3 is 13 residues long. V was clipped by 4 bases and J by 4 bases, with 11 bases between them. CDR3 residues: CASSSQGSYEQYP. CDR3 in DNA: TGTGCCAGCAGCTCCCAAGGTTCGTACGAGCAGTACCCC.

V usage is TRBV5-6 and J usage is TRBJ1-2; 7 positions match TRBD1. Trimming cost V 4 bases and J 4 bases; bases outside gene matches: 10. CDR1 and CDR2 from the germline V gene are SGHDT and YYEEEE. The CDR3 runs to 15 residues. The CDR3: CASSPDRRLGYGYTF. Written as DNA, the CDR3 is TGTGCCAGCAGCCCGGACAGGAGGCTCGGCTATGGCTACACCTTC.